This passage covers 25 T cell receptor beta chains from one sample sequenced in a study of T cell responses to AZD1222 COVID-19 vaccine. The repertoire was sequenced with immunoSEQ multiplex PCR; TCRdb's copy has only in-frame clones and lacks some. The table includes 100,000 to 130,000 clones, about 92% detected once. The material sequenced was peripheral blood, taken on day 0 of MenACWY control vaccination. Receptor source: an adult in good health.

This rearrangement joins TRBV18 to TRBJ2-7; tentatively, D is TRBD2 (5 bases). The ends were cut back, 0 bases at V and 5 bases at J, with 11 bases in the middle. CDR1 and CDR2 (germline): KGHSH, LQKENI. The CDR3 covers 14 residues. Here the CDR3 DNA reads TGTGCCAGCTCACCACCTCCGGGGAACAACGAGCAGTACTTC. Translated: CASSPPPGNNEQYF.

The CDR3 here is CASTEPGGNYEQYF. CDR3 in DNA: TGTGCCAGCACAGAACCGGGGGGGAATTACGAGCAGTACTTC. The genes are TRBV6-5 and TRBJ2-7; 8 bases map to TRBD2. The CDR3 extends over 14 amino acids. Unmatched junction bases numbered 9, after V lost 7 bases and J lost 4 bases. Germline V lookup: CDR1 MNHEY, CDR2 SVGAGI.

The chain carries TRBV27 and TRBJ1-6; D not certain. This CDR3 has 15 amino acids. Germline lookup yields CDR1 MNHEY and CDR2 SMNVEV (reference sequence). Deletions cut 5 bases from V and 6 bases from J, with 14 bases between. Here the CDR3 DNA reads TGTGCCAGCAGTGGCCCGGGCGGGGTTAATTCACCCCTCCACTTT. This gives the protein CASSGPGGVNSPLHF.

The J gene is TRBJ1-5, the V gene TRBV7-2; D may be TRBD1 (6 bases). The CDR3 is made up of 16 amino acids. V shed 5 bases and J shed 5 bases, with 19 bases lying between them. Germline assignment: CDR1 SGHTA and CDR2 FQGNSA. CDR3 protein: CASSRGGSPLDQPQHF. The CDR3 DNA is TGTGCCAGCAGCCGCGGGGGCAGTCCTTTAGATCAGCCCCAGCATTTT.

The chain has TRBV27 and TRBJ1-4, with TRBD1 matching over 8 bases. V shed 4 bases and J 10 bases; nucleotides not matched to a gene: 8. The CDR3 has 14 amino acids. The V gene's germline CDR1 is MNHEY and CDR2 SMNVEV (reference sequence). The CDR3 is CASSSGQDLGKLFF. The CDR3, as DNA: TGTGCCAGCAGTTCGGGACAGGATCTGGGAAAACTGTTTTTT. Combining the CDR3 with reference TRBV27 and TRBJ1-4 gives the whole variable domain EAQVTQNPRYLITVTGKKLTVTCSQNMNHEYMSWYRQDPGLGLRQIYYSMNVEVTDKGDVPEGYKVSRKEKRNFPLILESPSPNQTSLYFCASSSGQDLGKLFFGSGTQLSVL.

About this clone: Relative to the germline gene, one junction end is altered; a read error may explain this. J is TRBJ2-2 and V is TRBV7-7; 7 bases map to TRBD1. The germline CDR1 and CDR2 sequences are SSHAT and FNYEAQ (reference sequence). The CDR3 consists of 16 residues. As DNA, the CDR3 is TGTGCTAGCAGCTTATCCACAGGGGTGTACACCGGGGAGCTGTTTTTT. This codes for CASSLSTGVYTGELFF.

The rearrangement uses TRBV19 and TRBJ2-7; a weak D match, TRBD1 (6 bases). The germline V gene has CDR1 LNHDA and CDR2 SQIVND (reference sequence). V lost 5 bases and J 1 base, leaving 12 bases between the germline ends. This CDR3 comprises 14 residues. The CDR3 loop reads CASSSWTESYEQYF. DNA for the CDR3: TGTGCCAGTAGTTCCTGGACAGAGTCCTACGAGCAGTACTTC.

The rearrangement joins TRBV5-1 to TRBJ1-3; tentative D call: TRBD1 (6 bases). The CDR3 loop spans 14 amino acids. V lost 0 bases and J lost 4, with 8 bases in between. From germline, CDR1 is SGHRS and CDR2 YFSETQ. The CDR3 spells CASSLGTEGNTIYF. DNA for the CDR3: TGCGCCAGCAGCTTGGGGACAGAGGGAAACACCATATATTTT.

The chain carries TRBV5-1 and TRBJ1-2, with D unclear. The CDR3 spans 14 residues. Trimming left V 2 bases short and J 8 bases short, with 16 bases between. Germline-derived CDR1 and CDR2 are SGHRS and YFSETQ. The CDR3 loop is CASSFQDNLRGYTF. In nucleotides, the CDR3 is TGCGCCAGCAGCTTTCAAGATAACCTTCGAGGCTACACCTTC.

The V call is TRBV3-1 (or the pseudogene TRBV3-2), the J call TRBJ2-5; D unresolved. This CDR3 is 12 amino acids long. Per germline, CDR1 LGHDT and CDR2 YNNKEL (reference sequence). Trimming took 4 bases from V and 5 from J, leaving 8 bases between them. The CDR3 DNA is TGTGCCAGCAGCCTGGGTCGGGAGACCCAGTACTTC. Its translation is CASSLGRETQYF.

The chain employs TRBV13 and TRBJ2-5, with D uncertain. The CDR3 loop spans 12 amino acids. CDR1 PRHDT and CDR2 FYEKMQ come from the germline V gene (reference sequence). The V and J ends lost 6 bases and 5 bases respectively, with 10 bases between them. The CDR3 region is CASSPLLETQYF. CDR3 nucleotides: TGTGCCAGCAGTCCCCTCTTGGAGACCCAGTACTTC.

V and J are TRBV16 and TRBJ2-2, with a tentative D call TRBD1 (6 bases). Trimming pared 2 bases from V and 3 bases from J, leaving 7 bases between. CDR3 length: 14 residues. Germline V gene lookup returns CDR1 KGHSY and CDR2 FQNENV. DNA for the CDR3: TGTGCCAGCAGCCAAAACAGGGACACCGGGGAGCTGTTTTTT. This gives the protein CASSQNRDTGELFF.

The CDR3 spells CASSFFGLLGAFF. The CDR3 coding sequence is TGTGCCAGCAGTTTTTTTGGGCTCCTTGGAGCTTTCTTT. The chain has TRBV12-3 or TRBV12-4 and TRBJ1-1; no reliable D call. The length of the CDR3 is 13 residues. The germline V and J ends were trimmed by 3 bases and 10 bases, with 15 bases remaining between them.

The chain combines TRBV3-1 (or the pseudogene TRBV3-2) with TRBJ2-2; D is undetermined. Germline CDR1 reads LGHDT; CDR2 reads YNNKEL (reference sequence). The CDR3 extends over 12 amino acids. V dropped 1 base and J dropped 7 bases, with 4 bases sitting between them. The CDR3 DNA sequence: TGTGCCAGCAGCCAAGTATGCGGGGAGCTGTTTTTT. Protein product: CASSQVCGELFF.

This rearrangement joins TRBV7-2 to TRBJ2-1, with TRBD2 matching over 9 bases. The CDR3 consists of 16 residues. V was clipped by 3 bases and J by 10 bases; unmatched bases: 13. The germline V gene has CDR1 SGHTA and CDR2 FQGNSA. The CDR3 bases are TGTGCCAGCAGCTTTTTGAGGGCGGGGGGGCCTCAAGAGCAGTTCTTC. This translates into CASSFLRAGGPQEQFF.

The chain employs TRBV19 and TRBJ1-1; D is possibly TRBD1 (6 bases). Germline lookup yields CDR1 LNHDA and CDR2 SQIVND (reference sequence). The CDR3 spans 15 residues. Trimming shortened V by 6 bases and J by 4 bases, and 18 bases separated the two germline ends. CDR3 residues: CASRELTGSGTEAFF. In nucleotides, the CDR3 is TGTGCCAGTAGAGAACTAACAGGGTCGGGCACTGAAGCTTTCTTT. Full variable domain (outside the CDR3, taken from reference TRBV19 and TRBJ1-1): DGGITQSPKYLFRKEGQNVTLSCEQNLNHDAMYWYRQDPGQGLRLIYYSQIVNDFQKGDIAEGYSVSREKKESFPLTVTSAQKNPTAFYLCASRELTGSGTEAFFGQGTRLTVV.

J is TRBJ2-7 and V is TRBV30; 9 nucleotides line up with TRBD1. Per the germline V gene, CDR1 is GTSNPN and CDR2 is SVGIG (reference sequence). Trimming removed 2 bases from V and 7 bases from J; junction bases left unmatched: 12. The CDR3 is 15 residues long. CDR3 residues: CAWSPTRDRAGEQYF. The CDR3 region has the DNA TGTGCCTGGAGTCCTACCCGGGACAGGGCTGGGGAGCAGTACTTC.

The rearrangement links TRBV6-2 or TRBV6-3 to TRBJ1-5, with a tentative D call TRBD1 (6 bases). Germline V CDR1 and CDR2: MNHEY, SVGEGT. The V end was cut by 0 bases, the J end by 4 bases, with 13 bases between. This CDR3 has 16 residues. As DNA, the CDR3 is TGTGCCAGCAGTTACTCGATTTTCCAGGGGAATCAGCCCCAGCATTTT. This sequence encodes CASSYSIFQGNQPQHF.

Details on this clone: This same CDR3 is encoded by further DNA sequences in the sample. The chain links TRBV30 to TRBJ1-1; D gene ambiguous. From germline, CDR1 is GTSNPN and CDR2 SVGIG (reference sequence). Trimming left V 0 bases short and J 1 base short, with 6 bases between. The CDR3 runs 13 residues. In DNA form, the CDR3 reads TGTGCCTGGAGTGTACGGGGGAACACTGAAGCTTTCTTT. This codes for CAWSVRGNTEAFF.

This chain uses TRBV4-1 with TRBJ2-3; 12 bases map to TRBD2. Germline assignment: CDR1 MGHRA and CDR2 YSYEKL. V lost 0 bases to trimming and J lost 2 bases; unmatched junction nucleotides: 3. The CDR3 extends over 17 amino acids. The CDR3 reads CASSQDWTSGVTDTQYF. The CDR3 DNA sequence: TGCGCCAGCAGCCAAGACTGGACTAGCGGGGTCACAGATACGCAGTATTTT.

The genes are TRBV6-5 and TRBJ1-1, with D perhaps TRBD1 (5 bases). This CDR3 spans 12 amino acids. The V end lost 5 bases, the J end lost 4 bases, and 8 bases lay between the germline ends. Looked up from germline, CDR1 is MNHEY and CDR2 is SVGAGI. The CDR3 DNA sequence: TGTGCCAGCAGTCTAGGGGTCACTGAAGCTTTCTTT. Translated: CASSLGVTEAFF.

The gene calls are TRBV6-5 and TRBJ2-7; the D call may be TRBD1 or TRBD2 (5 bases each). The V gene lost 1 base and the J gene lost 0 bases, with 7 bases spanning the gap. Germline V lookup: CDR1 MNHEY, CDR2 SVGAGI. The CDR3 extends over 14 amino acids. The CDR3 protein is CASSYLGTSYEQYF. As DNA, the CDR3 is TGTGCCAGCAGTTACTTGGGGACCTCCTACGAGCAGTACTTC.

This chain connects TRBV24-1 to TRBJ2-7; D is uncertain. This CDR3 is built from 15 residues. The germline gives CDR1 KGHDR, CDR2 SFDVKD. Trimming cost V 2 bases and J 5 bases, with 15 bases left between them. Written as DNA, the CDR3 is TGTGCCACCAGTGATTGGGGTGAAGGAAACGACGAGCAGTACTTC. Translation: CATSDWGEGNDEQYF.

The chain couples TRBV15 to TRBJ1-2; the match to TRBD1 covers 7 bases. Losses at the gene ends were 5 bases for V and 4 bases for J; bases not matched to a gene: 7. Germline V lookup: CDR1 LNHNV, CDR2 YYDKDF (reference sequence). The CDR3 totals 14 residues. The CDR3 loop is CATSGRQGGYGYTF. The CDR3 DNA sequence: TGTGCCACCAGCGGGCGACAGGGTGGCTATGGCTACACCTTC.

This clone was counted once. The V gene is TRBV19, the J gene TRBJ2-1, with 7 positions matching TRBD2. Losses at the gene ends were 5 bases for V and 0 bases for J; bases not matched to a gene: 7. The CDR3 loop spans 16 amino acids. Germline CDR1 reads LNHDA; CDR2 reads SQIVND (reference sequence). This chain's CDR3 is CASSSPGRVSYNEQFF. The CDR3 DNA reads TGTGCCAGTAGTTCACCAGGGAGGGTCTCCTACAATGAGCAGTTCTTC.